The 5 T cell receptor beta chains presented below share a single source sample, sequenced in a study of shared clonotypes between healthy human individuals. Assay used: immunoSEQ multiplex PCR; TCRdb lists only in-frame clones, some missing. The repertoire includes roughly 2.6 million clones, around 94% of them detected once, and over 0.12% sits in the top ten. Material: naive CD4+ T cells sorted from blood. Described subset: CD45RA+ positively selected. These receptors came from a man in his late teens or twenties in good health.

Concerning this clone: Other DNA sequences in the same sample also yield this CDR3. CDR3 loop: CASGQGAYNEQFF. The CDR3 bases are TGTGCCAGCGGACAGGGGGCTTACAATGAGCAGTTCTTC. V gene TRBV28 combines with J gene TRBJ2-1, with 11 bases lining up with TRBD1. Germline V CDR1 and CDR2: MDHEN, SYDVKM. V lost 8 bases and J lost 4; bases outside the gene matches: 1. The CDR3 contains 13 residues.

This chain joins TRBV5-1 and TRBJ1-4; weak D call: TRBD1 (6 bases). The germline gives CDR1 SGHRS, CDR2 YFSETQ. There are 14 residues in the CDR3. V was cut by 2 bases and J by 8 bases, with 13 bases left in between. This CDR3 reads CASSFDPGAEKLFF. The CDR3 nucleotides are TGCGCCAGCAGCTTCGATCCAGGGGCCGAAAAACTGTTTTTT.

The V call is TRBV5-5, the J call TRBJ2-5; D is possibly TRBD1 (5 bases). Trimming removed 4 bases at V and 1 base at J, with 8 bases between. The V gene's germline CDR1 is SGHKS and CDR2 YYEKEE (reference sequence). The CDR3 sequence is 13 residues long. The CDR3 sequence: CASSTGPQETQYF. The DNA of the CDR3 is TGTGCCAGCAGCACAGGACCCCAAGAGACCCAGTACTTC. The complete variable domain, with remaining parts taken from reference TRBV5-5 and TRBJ2-5, reads DAGVTQSPTHLIKTRGQQVTLRCSPISGHKSVSWYQQVLGQGPQFIFQYYEKEERGRGNFPDRFSARQFPNYSSELNVNALLLGDSALYLCASSTGPQETQYFGPGTRLLVL.

This chain links TRBV28 with TRBJ1-4; 7 bases are shared with TRBD1. The CDR3 length is 16 residues. Trimming cost V 4 bases and J 6 bases; bases outside gene matches: 11. Germline CDR1 and CDR2: MDHEN and SYDVKM. In DNA form, the CDR3 reads TGTGCCAGCAGTTCCCCTGCGGCAGGGGGATATGAAAAACTGTTTTTT. It codes for CASSSPAAGGYEKLFF.

The chain carries TRBV4-1 and TRBJ2-7, with a possible D match to TRBD2 (6 bases). The germline V gene encodes CDR1 MGHRA and CDR2 YSYEKL. This CDR3 region has 15 residues. Trimming stripped 3 bases from V and 2 bases from J, with 14 bases between. The CDR3 is CASSHPASATYEQYF. The DNA of the CDR3 is TGCGCCAGCAGCCATCCCGCTAGCGCTACCTACGAGCAGTACTTC.